Listed below are T cell receptor beta chains from one sample, sequenced in a study of cytomegalovirus exposure and HLA in healthy donors. Sequencing used immunoSEQ multiplex PCR; TCRdb keeps in-frame clones, though not all of them. The sample has approximately 110,000 clones; about 79% are singletons. Source material: PBMCs. All receptors derive from a man aged 45 to 65 in good health and CMV-seronegative. CDR3s include the opening cysteine and the closing phenylalanine or tryptophan. D genes are given only for firm matches. The size entry is marked missing in some rows and otherwise reads once, few, many or a size class.

j_call,clone_size,d_call,v_call,cdr3_aa,cdr3_nt
TRBJ2-1,-,-,TRBV4-1,CASSQDVGHSYNEQFF,TGCGCCAGCAGCCAAGATGTCGGACACTCATACAATGAGCAGTTCTTC
TRBJ1-2,-,-,TRBV25-1,CASSESANYGYTF,TGTGCCAGCAGTGAATCGGCTAACTATGGCTACACCTTC
TRBJ1-2,-,TRBD1,TRBV5-4,CASSPPGTGISTNYGYTF,TGTGCCAGCAGCCCCCCCGGGACAGGGATATCCACCAACTATGGCTACACCTTC
TRBJ2-1,few,-,TRBV18,CASSPTRDEQFF,TGTGCCAGCTCACCAACTAGGGATGAGCAGTTCTTC
TRBJ1-1,-,-,TRBV6-1,CASDGGGEGTEAFF,TGTGCCAGCGATGGCGGGGGAGAGGGCACTGAAGCTTTCTTT
TRBJ2-5,-,TRBD1,TRBV18,CASSPGQEQETQYF,TGTGCCAGCTCACCGGGACAGGAGCAAGAGACCCAGTACTTC
TRBJ2-3,-,-,TRBV5-1,CASSPVAGATDTQYF,TGCGCCAGCAGCCCGGTTGCGGGGGCGACAGATACGCAGTATTTT
TRBJ1-1,-,-,TRBV15,CATGRATDTEAFF,TGTGCCACCGGGAGGGCTACGGACACTGAAGCTTTCTTT
TRBJ1-1,-,-,TRBV4-1,CASSQDRRWASNTEAFF,TGCGCCAGCAGCCAAGATCGTAGGTGGGCCAGCAACACTGAAGCTTTCTTT
TRBJ1-6,-,-,TRBV28,CASSPTAGYNSPLHF,TGTGCCAGCAGCCCTACGGCAGGGTATAATTCACCCCTCCACTTT
TRBJ1-1,-,-,TRBV10-3,CAISLDSSNTEAFF,TGTGCCATCAGCTTAGACAGTTCCAACACTGAAGCTTTCTTT
TRBJ2-5,-,-,TRBV6-5,CATTRGTNWETQYF,TGTGCCACCACGAGGGGGACAAACTGGGAGACCCAGTACTTC
TRBJ2-5,-,-,TRBV19,CASSIGGNGGETQYF,TGTGCCAGTAGTATAGGAGGAAATGGTGGGGAGACCCAGTACTTC
TRBJ2-7,once,TRBD2,TRBV11-2,CASSVMTSGPYEQYF,TGTGCCAGCAGCGTAATGACTAGCGGTCCCTACGAGCAGTACTTC
TRBJ1-2,-,-,TRBV19,CASSPSTNYGYTF,TGTGCCAGTAGTCCCTCGACAAACTATGGCTACACCTTC
TRBJ2-3,-,TRBD1,TRBV11-2,CASSFYRTGGTDTQYF,TGTGCCAGCAGCTTTTATAGGACAGGGGGCACAGATACGCAGTATTTT
TRBJ1-2,few,-,TRBV4-2,CASSQVRTEYGYTF,TGTGCCAGCAGCCAAGTCCGGACAGAGTATGGCTACACCTTC
TRBJ2-5,-,-,TRBV5-1,CASSGAGRGLETQYF,TGCGCCAGCAGCGGGGCGGGTCGGGGGTTAGAGACCCAGTACTTC